This T cell receptor beta chain is drawn from a study of OX40 agonist ivuxolimab in advanced cancers. Study context: The treatment was a fully human IgG2 OX40 agonist, ivuxolimab.

A word on this clone: Its matching antigen is unknown.

Measured with immunoSEQ multiplex PCR; TCRdb has only the in-frame clones, and not every one. This sample yields about 79,000 clones, of which 81% are seen a single time; over 3.5% belongs to the top ten. Germline values: CDR1 SGHNT, CDR2 YYREEE (reference sequence). Trimming removed 2 bases from V and 4 bases from J, with 24 bases in between. The CDR3 loop spans 18 amino acids. Study outcomes and limitations: Partial responders treated at 0.1-3.0 mg/kg exhibited clonal expansion among the lowest measured.

This TCR was sampled from an adult with an advanced solid tumor such as melanoma, head and neck, liver or kidney cancer. Sequenced material: CD4+ or CD8+ T cells sorted from blood, taken in a trial of the OX40 agonist ivuxolimab. The chain recombines TRBV5-4 with TRBJ1-1; D is undetermined. Here the CDR3 reads CASSFLTRVHQSATEAFF. The CDR3, as DNA: TGTGCCAGCAGCTTTTTAACGAGGGTTCATCAATCGGCCACTGAAGCTTTCTTT.